This T cell receptor beta chain was captured in a study of cytomegalovirus exposure and HLA in healthy donors. Study details: Within an early data release were roughly 90 million unique TCRs drawn from HLA-typed donors.

These donors counted as nominally healthy when sampled, but unrecorded immune exposures were likely. Study outcomes and limitations: Cytomegalovirus-associated TCR beta chains were listed, numbering roughly 150. CMV serostatus alone was available as immune exposure information.

Primers included in the PCR were 60 Vbeta and 13 Jbeta primers. Clones were sequenced by immunoSEQ multiplex PCR, and TCRdb holds only the in-frame ones, with some missing. The data show 110,000 to 150,000 clones, about four fifths seen once. This CDR3 is built from 15 residues. With 0 bases clipped from V and 5 bases from J, the junction kept 2 bases outside the gene matches. The germline V gene has CDR1 MNHEY and CDR2 SVGAGI. For this clone: Antigen: not known.

The clonotype comes from a woman between 40 and 50 years old in good health and CMV-seropositive. Sequencing input: PBMCs. This chain joins TRBV6-5 and TRBJ2-2, with TRBD2 matching over 8 bases. The CDR3 DNA reads as TGTGCCAGCAGTTACTCGGGCGGGGGGACCGGGGAGCTGTTTTTT. Protein: CASSYSGGGTGELFF.